The rows below give T cell receptor beta chains drawn from one sample of a study of T cell responses to AZD1222 COVID-19 vaccine. The data were produced by immunoSEQ multiplex PCR, yet TCRdb's version contains in-frame clones alone and is incomplete. This sample has around 110,000 clones, with about 92% found just once. The sequences come from peripheral blood, collected on day 0 of AZD1222 vaccination. The receptors here all came from an adult in good health. CDR3s include the opening cysteine and the closing phenylalanine or tryptophan. Fields, in order: V gene, D gene, clone size, J gene, CDR3 protein, CDR3 DNA. D genes are given only for firm matches. Clone size is stated in some rows and not others, as once, few, many or a class when expanded.

TRBV7-9	.	.	TRBJ1-5	CASSLDGLSNQPQHF	TGTGCCAGCAGCCTTGATGGGCTTAGCAATCAGCCCCAGCATTTT
TRBV11-2	.	.	TRBJ2-1	CASSLASMPSYNEQFF	TGTGCCAGCAGCTTAGCTTCGATGCCGTCCTACAATGAGCAGTTCTTC
TRBV19	TRBD1	.	TRBJ1-2	CASSIDHGTGQTGNGYTF	TGTGCCAGTAGTATAGATCACGGCACGGGACAGACAGGGAATGGCTACACCTTC
TRBV5-1	TRBD1	.	TRBJ1-2	CASSADSGQGTHYGYTF	TGCGCCAGCAGCGCGGATTCGGGACAGGGGACTCACTATGGCTACACCTTC
TRBV18	TRBD1	.	TRBJ1-1	CASSLGTGMNTEAFF	TGTGCCAGCTCACTCGGGACAGGAATGAACACTGAAGCTTTCTTT
TRBV6-4	.	.	TRBJ1-2	CASSDSNRVNYGYTF	TGTGCCAGCAGTGACTCGAATAGGGTTAACTATGGCTACACCTTC
TRBV24-1	TRBD2	.	TRBJ2-2	CATSVEGLAGAGELFF	TGTGCCACCAGTGTCGAAGGGCTAGCGGGAGCGGGGGAGCTGTTTTTT
TRBV5-6	TRBD1	.	TRBJ1-6	CASSSGTGRSNSPLHF	TGTGCCAGCAGCTCGGGGACAGGGCGATCTAATTCACCCCTCCACTTT
TRBV28	TRBD1	once	TRBJ1-2	CASSPPGQGSYTF	TGTGCCAGCAGTCCGCCGGGACAGGGGAGCTACACCTTC
TRBV28	.	.	TRBJ2-3	CASSLRYFVDTQYF	TGTGCCAGCAGTCTCCGCTATTTCGTAGATACGCAGTATTTT
TRBV10-3	.	.	TRBJ1-2	CAINNPIGVPPNYGYTF	TGTGCCATCAACAATCCAATCGGGGTTCCGCCTAACTATGGCTACACCTTC
TRBV6-5	.	once	TRBJ2-7	CASSYSSGGRMGQYF	TGTGCCAGCAGTTACTCTTCCGGGGGAAGAATGGGGCAGTACTTC
TRBV7-8	.	.	TRBJ1-2	CASSSGGGWDYGYTF	TGTGCCAGCAGCTCCGGAGGGGGGTGGGACTATGGCTACACCTTC
TRBV29-1	.	.	TRBJ2-3	CSVGTSGTQYF	TGCAGCGTAGGCACTAGTGGTACGCAGTATTTT
TRBV5-1	.	.	TRBJ2-7	CASSLMSGYEQYF	TGCGCCAGCAGCTTGATGAGCGGCTACGAGCAGTACTTC
TRBV27	TRBD1	.	TRBJ1-6	CASSVGTGISGRLHF	TGTGCCAGCAGTGTTGGGACAGGGATTTCCGGGAGACTCCACTTT
TRBV6-5	.	.	TRBJ1-2	CASSYSPGDYGYTF	TGTGCCAGCAGTTACTCCCCTGGGGACTATGGCTACACCTTC
TRBV2	.	.	TRBJ2-3	CASRPIQWVSPIHSTDTQYF	TGTGCCAGCAGACCAATACAGTGGGTTAGTCCTATTCATAGCACAGATACGCAGTATTTT
TRBV28	.	.	TRBJ2-2	CASRQNTGELFF	TGTGCCAGCAGGCAAAACACCGGGGAGCTGTTTTTT
TRBV19	TRBD2	.	TRBJ2-3	CASSSPGRTSGTQYF	TGTGCCAGTAGTAGTCCGGGGCGGACTAGCGGAACGCAGTATTTT
TRBV5-6	.	.	TRBJ1-3	CASSTGPLGNTIYF	TGTGCCAGCAGCACGGGGCCCCTTGGAAACACCATATATTTT
TRBV19	.	once	TRBJ1-1	CASSRQATVTEAFF	TGTGCCAGTAGTAGGCAGGCTACAGTGACTGAAGCTTTCTTT
TRBV2	.	.	TRBJ2-5	CASSGTLQETQYF	TGTGCCAGCAGCGGGACTTTGCAAGAGACCCAGTACTTC
TRBV5-1	TRBD1	once	TRBJ1-1	CASSLTGAGPAEAFF	TGCGCCAGCAGCTTGACAGGGGCGGGTCCGGCTGAAGCTTTCTTT
TRBV5-1	.	.	TRBJ1-2	CASSLDRANYGYTF	TGCGCCAGCAGCTTGGACAGGGCTAACTATGGCTACACCTTC
TRBV2	.	.	TRBJ1-1	CASTTNREPTEAFF	TGTGCCAGCACCACGAACAGGGAACCCACTGAAGCTTTCTTT
TRBV2	TRBD1	.	TRBJ1-4	CASSEGTGGPAEKLFF	TGTGCCAGCAGTGAGGGGACAGGGGGCCCGGCGGAAAAACTGTTTTTT
TRBV27	.	.	TRBJ1-5	CASSLYVNQPQHF	TGTGCCAGCAGTTTATACGTGAATCAGCCCCAGCATTTT
TRBV5-1	.	.	TRBJ1-3	CASSSDPGGLMDTIYF	TGCGCCAGCAGCTCAGACCCCGGGGGGCTGATGGACACCATATATTTT
TRBV2	.	.	TRBJ1-6	CASKGESSYNSPLHF	TGTGCCAGCAAAGGAGAGAGCTCCTATAATTCACCCCTCCACTTT
TRBV19	.	.	TRBJ2-1	CASSSLPGKQFF	TGTGCCAGTAGTAGCCTCCCGGGTAAGCAGTTCTTC
TRBV28	TRBD2	.	TRBJ2-3	CASSLEGRADTQYF	TGTGCCAGCAGTCTGGAGGGGAGGGCAGATACGCAGTATTTT
TRBV19	.	.	TRBJ1-5	CASSSVTGVSNQPQHF	TGTGCCAGTAGTTCGGTGACGGGGGTAAGCAATCAGCCCCAGCATTTT
TRBV11-2	.	.	TRBJ1-4	CASSLGTLRNEKLFF	TGTGCCAGCAGCTTGGGGACCCTTCGAAACGAAAAACTGTTTTTT
TRBV28	.	.	TRBJ1-5	CASSGLNSNQPQHF	TGTGCCAGCAGCGGACTTAATAGCAATCAGCCCCAGCATTTT
TRBV6-4	.	medium-sized	TRBJ1-6	CASSDRDNSPLHF	TGTGCCAGCAGTGACAGGGATAATTCACCCCTCCACTTT
TRBV6-5	TRBD1	.	TRBJ1-5	CASRDIQGAVQPQHF	TGTGCCAGCAGAGATATACAGGGGGCGGTTCAGCCCCAGCATTTT
TRBV5-1	.	once	TRBJ1-2	CASSFNGSPSGYTF	TGCGCCAGCAGCTTCAATGGCAGCCCAAGCGGCTACACCTTC
TRBV28	.	.	TRBJ2-3	CASVPRGGGSDTQYF	TGTGCCAGCGTACCCCGAGGGGGGGGCTCAGATACGCAGTATTTT
TRBV28	.	.	TRBJ2-1	CASSFRGYNEQFF	TGTGCCAGCAGTTTCCGGGGTTACAATGAGCAGTTCTTC